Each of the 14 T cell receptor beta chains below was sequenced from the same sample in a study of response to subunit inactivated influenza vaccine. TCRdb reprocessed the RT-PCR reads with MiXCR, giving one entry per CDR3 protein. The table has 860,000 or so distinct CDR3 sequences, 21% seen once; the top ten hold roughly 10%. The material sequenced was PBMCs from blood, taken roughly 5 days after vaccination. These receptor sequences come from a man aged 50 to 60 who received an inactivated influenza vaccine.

CDR3: CSARPWAGRKTGSRNQPQHF. DNA for the CDR3: TGCAGTGCTAGACCATGGGCGGGGCGAAAAACAGGGTCCCGCAATCAGCCCCAGCATTTT. The chain recombines TRBV20-1 with TRBJ1-5, with a weak D call TRBD1 (6 bases). The V and J ends lost 2 bases and 2 bases respectively, with 28 bases between them. Germline CDR1 DFQATT, CDR2 SNEGSKA (reference sequence). The CDR3 length is 20 residues.

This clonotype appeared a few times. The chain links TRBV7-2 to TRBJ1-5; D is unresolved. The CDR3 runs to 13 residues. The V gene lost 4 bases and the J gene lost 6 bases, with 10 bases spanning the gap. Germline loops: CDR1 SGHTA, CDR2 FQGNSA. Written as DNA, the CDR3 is TGTGCCAGCAGCTCATGGGCAGGTCAGCCCCAGCATTTT. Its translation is CASSSWAGQPQHF.

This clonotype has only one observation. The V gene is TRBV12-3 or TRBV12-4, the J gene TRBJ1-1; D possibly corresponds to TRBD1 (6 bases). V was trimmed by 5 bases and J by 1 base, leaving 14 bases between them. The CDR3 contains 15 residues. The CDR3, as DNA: TGTGCCAGCAGTCAGGCCGGGACACCGAACACTGAAGCTTTCTTT. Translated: CASSQAGTPNTEAFF.

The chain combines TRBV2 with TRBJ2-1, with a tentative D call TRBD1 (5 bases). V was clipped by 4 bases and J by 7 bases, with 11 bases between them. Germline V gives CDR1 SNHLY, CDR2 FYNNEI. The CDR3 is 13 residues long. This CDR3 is CASSGPGLNEQFF. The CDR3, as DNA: TGTGCCAGCAGTGGTCCAGGGTTGAATGAGCAGTTCTTC. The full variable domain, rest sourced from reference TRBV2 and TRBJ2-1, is EPEVTQTPSHQVTQMGQEVILRCVPISNHLYFYWYRQILGQKVEFLVSFYNNEISEKSEIFDDQFSVERPDGSNFTLKIRSTKLEDSAMYFCASSGPGLNEQFFGPGTRLTVL.

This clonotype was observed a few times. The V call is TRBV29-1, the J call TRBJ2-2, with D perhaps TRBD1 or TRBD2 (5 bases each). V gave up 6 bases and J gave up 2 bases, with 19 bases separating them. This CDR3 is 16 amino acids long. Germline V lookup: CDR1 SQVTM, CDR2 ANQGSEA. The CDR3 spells CSVRVSGRVNTGELFF. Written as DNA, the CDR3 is TGCAGCGTGAGGGTATCGGGGCGGGTAAACACCGGGGAGCTGTTTTTT.

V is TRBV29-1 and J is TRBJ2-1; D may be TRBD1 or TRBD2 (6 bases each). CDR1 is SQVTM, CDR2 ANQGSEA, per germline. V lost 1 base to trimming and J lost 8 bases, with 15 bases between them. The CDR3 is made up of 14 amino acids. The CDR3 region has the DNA TGCAGCGTTGAAGGGACAGTGAGGGGGGATGAGCAGTTCTTC. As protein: CSVEGTVRGDEQFF.

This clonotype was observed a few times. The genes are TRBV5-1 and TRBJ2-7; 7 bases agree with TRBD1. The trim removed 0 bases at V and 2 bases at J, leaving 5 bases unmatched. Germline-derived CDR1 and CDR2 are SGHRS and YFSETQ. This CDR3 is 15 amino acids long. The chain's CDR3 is CASSLAETGTYEQYF. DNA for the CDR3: TGCGCCAGCAGCTTGGCCGAGACAGGGACCTACGAGCAGTACTTC.

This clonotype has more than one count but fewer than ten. CDR3 loop: CAWLGPTGELFF. CDR3 bases: TGTGCCTGGCTCGGTCCAACCGGGGAGCTGTTTTTT. The chain links TRBV30 to TRBJ2-2; D gene ambiguous. CDR1 is GTSNPN and CDR2 is SVGIG in the germline V gene (reference sequence). The ends were cut back, 5 bases at V and 5 bases at J, with 9 bases in the middle. The CDR3 loop spans 12 amino acids.

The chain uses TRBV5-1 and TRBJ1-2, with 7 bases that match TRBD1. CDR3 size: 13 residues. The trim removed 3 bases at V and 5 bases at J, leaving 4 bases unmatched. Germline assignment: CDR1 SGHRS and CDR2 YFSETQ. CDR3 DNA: TGCGCCAGCAGCTATCAACAGGGGTATGGCTACACCTTC. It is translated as CASSYQQGYGYTF.

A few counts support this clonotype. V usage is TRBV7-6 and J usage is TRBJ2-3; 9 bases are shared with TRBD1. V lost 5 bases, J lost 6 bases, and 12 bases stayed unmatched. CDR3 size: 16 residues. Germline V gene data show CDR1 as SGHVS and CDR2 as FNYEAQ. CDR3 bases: TGTGCCAGCAGCATTAACCGGGACAGGGCGTTGGATACGCAGTATTTT. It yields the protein CASSINRDRALDTQYF.

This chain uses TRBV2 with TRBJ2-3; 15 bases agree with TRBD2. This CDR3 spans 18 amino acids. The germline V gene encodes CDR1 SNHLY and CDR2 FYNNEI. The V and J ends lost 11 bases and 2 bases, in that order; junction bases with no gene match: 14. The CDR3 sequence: CAFSRLGTSGRTTDTQYF. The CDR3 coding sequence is TGTGCCTTCAGCCGCCTTGGGACTAGCGGGAGGACCACAGATACGCAGTATTTT. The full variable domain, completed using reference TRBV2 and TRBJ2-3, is EPEVTQTPSHQVTQMGQEVILRCVPISNHLYFYWYRQILGQKVEFLVSFYNNEISEKSEIFDDQFSVERPDGSNFTLKIRSTKLEDSAMYFCAFSRLGTSGRTTDTQYFGPGTRLTVL.

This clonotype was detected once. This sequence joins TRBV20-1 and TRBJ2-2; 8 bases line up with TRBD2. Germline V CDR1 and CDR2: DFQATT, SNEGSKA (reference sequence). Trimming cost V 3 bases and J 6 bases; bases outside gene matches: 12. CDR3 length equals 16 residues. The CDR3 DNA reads TGCAGTGCTAGGGACGGGGGGGCCGTTTTCTCCGGGGAGCTGTTTTTT. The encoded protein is CSARDGGAVFSGELFF.

This CDR3 reads CASSGLAGLDTQYF. CDR3 coding DNA: TGTGCCAGCAGTGGCCTAGCGGGGTTAGATACGCAGTATTTT. The V gene is TRBV2, the J gene TRBJ2-3, with 9 nucleotides matching TRBD2. This CDR3 spans 14 amino acids. CDR1 is SNHLY and CDR2 is FYNNEI in the germline V gene. Trimming cost V 4 bases and J 5 bases; bases outside gene matches: 4.

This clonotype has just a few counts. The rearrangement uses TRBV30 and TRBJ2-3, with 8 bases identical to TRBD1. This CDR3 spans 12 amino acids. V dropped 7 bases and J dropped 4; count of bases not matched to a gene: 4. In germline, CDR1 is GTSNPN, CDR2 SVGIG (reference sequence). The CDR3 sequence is CALGQGPDTQYF. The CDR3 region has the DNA TGTGCCTTAGGACAGGGCCCAGATACGCAGTATTTT.